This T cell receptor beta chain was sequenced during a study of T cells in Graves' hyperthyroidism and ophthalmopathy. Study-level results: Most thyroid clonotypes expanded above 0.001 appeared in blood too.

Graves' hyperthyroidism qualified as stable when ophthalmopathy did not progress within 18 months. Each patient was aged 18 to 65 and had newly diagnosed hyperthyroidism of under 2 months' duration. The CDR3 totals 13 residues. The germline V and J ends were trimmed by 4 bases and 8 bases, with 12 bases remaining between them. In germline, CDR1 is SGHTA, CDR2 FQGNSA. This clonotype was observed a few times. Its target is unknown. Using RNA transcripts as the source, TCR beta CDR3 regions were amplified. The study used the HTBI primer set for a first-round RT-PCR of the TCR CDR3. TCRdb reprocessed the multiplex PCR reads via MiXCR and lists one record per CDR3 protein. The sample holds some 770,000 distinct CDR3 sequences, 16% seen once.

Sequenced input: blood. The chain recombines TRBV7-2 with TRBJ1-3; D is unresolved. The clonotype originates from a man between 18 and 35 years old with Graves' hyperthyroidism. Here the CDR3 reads CASSSDPQDTIYF. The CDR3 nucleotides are TGTGCCAGCAGCTCGGACCCCCAAGACACCATATATTTT. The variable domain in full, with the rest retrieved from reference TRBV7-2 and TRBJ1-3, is GAGVSQSPSNKVTEKGKDVELRCDPISGHTALYWYRQSLGQGLEFLIYFQGNSAPDKSGLPSDRFSAERTGGSVSTLTIQRTQQEDSAVYLCASSSDPQDTIYFGEGSWLTVV.